This passage covers 20 T cell receptor beta chains from one sample sequenced in a study of blood T cell repertoires in COVID-19. Profiled with immunoSEQ multiplex PCR; TCRdb holds only in-frame clones, not every one. The sample holds roughly 500,000 clones; 70% to 90% are singletons and the top ten take 1.5% to 2%. The specimen sequenced was PBMCs or T cells enriched from blood (not recorded which). The receptors originated from a woman in her thirties or forties who had recovered from COVID-19.

V and J are TRBV10-3 and TRBJ1-6; a possible D gene is TRBD1 (5 bases). Trimming pared 2 bases from V and 8 bases from J, leaving 10 bases between. This CDR3 contains 14 residues. Germline V lookup: CDR1 ENHRY, CDR2 SYGVKD. In DNA, the CDR3 is TGTGCCATCAGTGAGCTAGGAGGGGATTCACCCCTCCACTTT. It specifies CAISELGGDSPLHF.

The chain employs TRBV6-5 and TRBJ2-3; the match to TRBD1 covers 7 bases. Trimming cost V 5 bases and J 7 bases; bases outside gene matches: 6. Germline assignment: CDR1 MNHEY and CDR2 SVGAGI. The CDR3 runs 13 residues. The DNA for the CDR3 is TGTGCCAGCAGTCCCCACAGGGGAAATACGCAGTATTTT. Translation: CASSPHRGNTQYF.

This rearrangement joins TRBV7-9 to TRBJ2-4; TRBD2 matches at 9 bases. Germline CDR1 SEHNR, CDR2 FQNEAQ (reference sequence). The CDR3 has 19 amino acids. V gave up 3 bases and J gave up 1 base; unmatched junction bases: 13. The DNA for the CDR3 is TGTGCCAGCAGCTTGGGACTGATAGCGGGGGCCGGGGCCAAAAACATTCAGTACTTC. Its translation: CASSLGLIAGAGAKNIQYF.

This chain links TRBV5-4 with TRBJ2-7; the D gene is possibly TRBD1 (6 bases). The V end was cut by 9 bases, the J end by 6 bases, with 19 bases between. The CDR3 consists of 13 residues. The germline V gene has CDR1 SGHNT and CDR2 YYREEE (reference sequence). The CDR3 nucleotides are TGTGCCATCAACAAGGGGGTGGAACGCGAGCAGTACTTC. This translates into CAINKGVEREQYF. Variable domain in full (rest from reference TRBV5-4 and TRBJ2-7): ETGVTQSPTHLIKTRGQQVTLRCSSQSGHNTVSWYQQALGQGPQFIFQYYREEENGRGNFPPRFSGLQFPNYSSELNVNALELDDSALYLCAINKGVEREQYFGPGTRLTVT.

This clone was seen more than once but under ten times. The rearrangement uses TRBV6-2 or TRBV6-3 and TRBJ2-1, with a tentative D call TRBD2 (6 bases). The CDR3 length is 17 residues. V lost 4 bases to trimming and J lost 0 bases, with 16 bases between them. The V gene's germline CDR1 is MNHEY and CDR2 SVGEGT. In nucleotides, the CDR3 is TGTGCCAGCAGTTTCGGCGGGGAGACGTCCTCCTACAATGAGCAGTTCTTC. It translates to CASSFGGETSSYNEQFF.

The rearrangement uses TRBV15 and TRBJ1-5; 8 nucleotides agree with TRBD1. The V segment lost 5 bases and the J segment 0 bases; nucleotides outside the gene matches: 6. Germline V gene lookup returns CDR1 LNHNV and CDR2 YYDKDF (reference sequence). The CDR3 runs 16 residues. CDR3 residues: CATSGGQVYSNQPQHF. In DNA, the CDR3 is TGTGCCACCAGCGGGGGACAGGTTTATAGCAATCAGCCCCAGCATTTT.

This chain uses TRBV6-1 with TRBJ1-5, with 7 nucleotides matching TRBD1. The CDR3 covers 15 residues. CDR1 is MNHNS, CDR2 SASEGT, per germline. V was pared by 0 bases and J by 6 bases, with 5 bases of the junction left unmatched. The CDR3 DNA follows: TGTGCCAGCAGTGAAGCGGAGGGGGCTGGTCAGCCCCAGCATTTT. Its protein is CASSEAEGAGQPQHF.

This chain joins TRBV11-3 and TRBJ2-2; TRBD1 might be the D (6 bases). Per the germline V gene, CDR1 is SGHNT and CDR2 is YENEEA. Trimming removed 3 bases from V and 9 bases from J, with 14 bases in between. This CDR3 comprises 14 residues. CDR3: CASSFRTAVRELFF. The CDR3 coding sequence is TGTGCCAGCAGCTTTCGGACAGCGGTCAGGGAGCTGTTTTTT.

This rearrangement joins TRBV20-1 to TRBJ2-7; a weak D match, TRBD1 (6 bases). The germline V and J ends were trimmed by 6 bases and 9 bases, with 15 bases remaining between them. The CDR3 has 11 residues. Germline CDR1 DFQATT, CDR2 SNEGSKA (reference sequence). CDR3 sequence reads: CSARGGSVQYF. The CDR3 DNA is TGCAGTGCCCGAGGGGGTAGCGTGCAGTACTTC.

This CDR3 is CASSPSGRVYEQYF. CDR3 in DNA: TGTGCCAGCAGTCCTAGCGGGAGAGTGTACGAGCAGTACTTC. This rearrangement joins TRBV7-7 to TRBJ2-7; 10 bases are a match to TRBD2. Losses at the gene ends were 6 bases for V and 4 bases for J; bases not matched to a gene: 6. The CDR3 covers 14 residues. Germline V lookup: CDR1 SSHAT, CDR2 FNYEAQ (reference sequence). Filled out from reference TRBV7-7 and TRBJ2-7, the complete variable domain reads GAGVSQSPRYKVTKRGQDVTLRCDPISSHATLYWYQQALGQGPEFLTYFNYEAQPDKSGLPSDRFSAERPEGSISTLTIQRTEQRDSAMYRCASSPSGRVYEQYFGPGTRLTVT.

The chain employs TRBV11-3 and TRBJ2-1; D is unclear. Germline values: CDR1 SGHNT, CDR2 YENEEA. The V gene lost 3 bases and the J gene lost 5 bases, with 8 bases spanning the gap. This CDR3 is built from 13 residues. The CDR3 here is CASSFSRHNEQFF. Here the CDR3 DNA reads TGTGCCAGCAGCTTCTCTAGGCACAATGAGCAGTTCTTC.

This chain links TRBV7-2 with TRBJ2-7, with 16 bases aligning to TRBD2. This CDR3 is built from 16 residues. Germline CDR1 SGHTA, CDR2 FQGNSA. Losses at the gene ends were 0 bases for V and 11 bases for J; bases not matched to a gene: 7. The CDR3 DNA sequence: TGTGCCAGCAGCTTAGCGCCCGGGGGACTAGCGGGAGGGAAGTACTTC. This sequence encodes CASSLAPGGLAGGKYF.

This rearrangement joins TRBV19 to TRBJ2-5, with 7 bases identical to TRBD2. The CDR3 has 18 amino acids. The trim removed 4 bases at V and 2 bases at J, leaving 16 bases unmatched. Germline lookup yields CDR1 LNHDA and CDR2 SQIVND (reference sequence). The CDR3 region has the DNA TGTGCCAGTAGTAACACGACTAGCTCCGTCCCCTGGCAAGAGACCCAGTACTTC. Protein product: CASSNTTSSVPWQETQYF.

The gene calls are TRBV18 and TRBJ2-3; 13 positions match TRBD2. The trim removed 6 bases at V and 6 bases at J, leaving 6 bases unmatched. This CDR3 comprises 15 residues. Germline CDR1 is KGHSH and CDR2 is LQKENI. This chain's CDR3 is CASSRTSGSADTQYF. The CDR3 DNA follows: TGTGCCAGCTCGCGGACTAGCGGGAGCGCGGATACGCAGTATTTT.

The count of this clone is one. This chain uses TRBV10-2 with TRBJ2-5; D perhaps matches TRBD2 (5 bases). Deletions cut 8 bases from V and 4 bases from J, with 11 bases between. This CDR3 contains 12 residues. From germline, CDR1 is WSHSY and CDR2 SAAADI. The CDR3 nucleotides read TGCGCCAGCTCGGACTCCTCAGAGACCCAGTACTTC. This encodes CASSDSSETQYF.

This clone was seen once. This chain connects TRBV15 to TRBJ1-2; D is unclear. CDR3 length: 17 residues. The ends were cut back, 0 bases at V and 0 bases at J, with 14 bases in the middle. Per germline, CDR1 LNHNV and CDR2 YYDKDF (reference sequence). In nucleotides, the CDR3 is TGTGCCACCAGCAGAGAACGATCGGGGTCAGCTAACTATGGCTACACCTTC. Protein sequence: CATSRERSGSANYGYTF.

The V and J genes are TRBV6-2 or TRBV6-3 and TRBJ2-2; 7 bases are a match to TRBD2. J gave up 6 bases and V 5 bases, and 15 bases lay outside the gene matches. This CDR3 has 17 amino acids. The germline gives CDR1 MNHEY, CDR2 SVGEGT. The chain's CDR3 is CASSATSGTIPPGELFF. For the CDR3, the DNA is TGTGCCAGCAGTGCCACGAGCGGGACTATCCCCCCCGGGGAGCTGTTTTTT.

This rearrangement joins TRBV18 to TRBJ2-5; 7 bases are a match to TRBD1. V shed 3 bases and J 5 bases; nucleotides not matched to a gene: 9. The length of the CDR3 is 15 residues. Germline V CDR1 and CDR2: KGHSH, LQKENI. The DNA of the CDR3 is TGTGCCAGCTCACCGGACAGGCTCTTGTTGGAGACCCAGTACTTC. Amino acid sequence: CASSPDRLLLETQYF. Supplemented by reference TRBV18 and TRBJ2-5, the full variable domain reads NAGVMQNPRHLVRRRGQEARLRCSPMKGHSHVYWYRQLPEEGLKFMVYLQKENIIDESGMPKERFSAEFPKEGPSILRIQQVVRGDSAAYFCASSPDRLLLETQYFGPGTRLLVL.

This clone has a single count. The chain couples TRBV4-3 to TRBJ1-2; D uncertain. Trimming removed 1 base at V and 4 bases at J, with 10 bases between. This CDR3 has 14 amino acids. Germline values: CDR1 LGHNA, CDR2 YSLEER. In nucleotides, the CDR3 is TGCGCCAGCAGCCAAGCGTCGGTTGGCTATGGCTACACCTTC. It yields the protein CASSQASVGYGYTF.

Remarks on this clone: Other DNA sequences of this sample code for an identical CDR3. This chain uses TRBV3-1 (or the pseudogene TRBV3-2) with TRBJ2-2, with D hard to call. The CDR3 is made up of 13 amino acids. V was cut by 1 base and J by 5 bases, with 5 bases left in between. Germline V gives CDR1 LGHDT, CDR2 YNNKEL (reference sequence). CDR3 coding DNA: TGTGCCAGCAGCCAAGTTTCTACCGGGGAGCTGTTTTTT. This translates into CASSQVSTGELFF.